Here is one TCR beta chain with its context. This entry is derived from a study of blood T cell repertoires in COVID-19. At the level of the study: Samples taken during acute and convalescent COVID-19 were collected in the United States, Italy and Spain. From T cells, B-cell-depleted T cells, or PBMCs came the material, which was cDNA or gDNA.

This CDR3 is built from 15 residues. Looked up from germline, CDR1 is SGHAT and CDR2 is FQNNGV. J was trimmed by 3 bases and V by 1 base; bases with no gene match: 2. In the original analysis: Using reference gene primer amplification, nucleated cell counts were estimated. Some clones are missing from TCRdb's copy, which holds only in-frame ones; the method was immunoSEQ multiplex PCR. The D gene and trimming were derived from the DNA, and the V and J assignments and clone size from that table. The sample records 70,000 to 90,000 clones, around 85% being singletons. The clonotype comes from a man between 65 and 85 years old with acute or convalescent COVID-19. The sample consisted of peripheral blood. The chain recombines TRBV11-2 with TRBJ2-2; 7 bases line up with TRBD1. For the CDR3, the DNA is TGTGCCAGCAGCTTAGGACAGGGCGACACCGGGGAGCTGTTTTTT. This sequence encodes CASSLGQGDTGELFF.